The 23 T cell receptor beta chains reported below all come from one sample, sequenced in a study of cytomegalovirus exposure and HLA in healthy donors. Primers for the PCR totalled 60 Vbeta and 13 Jbeta. Generated by immunoSEQ multiplex PCR, the TCRdb table keeps only in-frame clones and is missing some. The sample records more than 200,000 clones, roughly 70% being singletons. The sample consisted of PBMCs. These receptor sequences come from a man in his forties in good health and CMV-seropositive.

The chain combines TRBV2 with TRBJ2-4; D is unclear. Per germline, CDR1 SNHLY and CDR2 FYNNEI. The CDR3 totals 16 residues. Trimming pared 4 bases from V and 0 bases from J, leaving 13 bases between. CDR3 in DNA: TGTGCCAGCAGTGGATCCGAACACCTAGCCAAAAACATTCAGTACTTC. It yields the protein CASSGSEHLAKNIQYF.

The chain is built from TRBV7-9 and TRBJ2-7, with a possible D match to TRBD2 (5 bases). V lost 3 bases to trimming and J lost 6 bases, with 12 bases between them. There are 13 residues in the CDR3. Per germline, CDR1 SEHNR and CDR2 FQNEAQ (reference sequence). For the CDR3, the DNA is TGTGCCAGCAGCTTCGGAGGACCGGGCGAGCAGTACTTC. Amino acid sequence: CASSFGGPGEQYF.

J is TRBJ1-3 and V is TRBV5-4, with 7 bases fitting TRBD1. CDR1 SGHNT and CDR2 YYREEE come from the germline V gene (reference sequence). The CDR3 length is 16 residues. Trimming cost V 4 bases and J 0 bases; bases outside gene matches: 7. CDR3 coding DNA: TGTGCCAGCAGCCCGGGGGACAGATTCTCTGGAAACACCATATATTTT. Residues: CASSPGDRFSGNTIYF.

This rearrangement joins TRBV11-2 to TRBJ1-1; D not resolved. The CDR3 spans 15 residues. The V and J ends lost 0 bases and 4 bases respectively, with 12 bases between them. The germline CDR1 and CDR2 sequences are SGHAT and FQNNGV. The CDR3 region is CASSLDRAGSTEAFF. The CDR3 DNA reads as TGTGCCAGCAGCTTAGATCGGGCTGGGAGCACTGAAGCTTTCTTT. Full variable domain (remainder filled in from reference TRBV11-2 and TRBJ1-1): EAGVAQSPRYKIIEKRQSVAFWCNPISGHATLYWYQQILGQGPKLLIQFQNNGVVDDSQLPKDRFSAERLKGVDSTLKIQPAKLEDSAVYLCASSLDRAGSTEAFFGQGTRLTVV.

This chain joins TRBV6-1 and TRBJ1-2; possible D gene TRBD1, 6 bases. The ends were cut back, 6 bases at V and 2 bases at J, with 13 bases in the middle. The CDR3 is 14 amino acids. Germline V CDR1 and CDR2: MNHNS, SASEGT. The CDR3 is CASRYPDRNYGYTF. CDR3 sequence (DNA): TGTGCCAGCAGATACCCCGACAGGAACTATGGCTACACCTTC.

J is TRBJ2-3 and V is TRBV9; 11 bases fit TRBD2. The CDR3 runs 14 residues. Germline assignment: CDR1 SGDLS and CDR2 YYNGEE. With 2 bases clipped from V and 4 bases from J, the junction kept 0 bases outside the gene matches. CDR3: CASSVSGGADTQYF. The CDR3 nucleotides read TGTGCCAGCAGCGTTAGCGGGGGGGCAGATACGCAGTATTTT.

This sequence joins TRBV5-5 and TRBJ2-1; D remains ambiguous. Germline CDR1 is SGHKS and CDR2 is YYEKEE (reference sequence). The V gene lost 9 bases and the J gene lost 4 bases, with 17 bases spanning the gap. CDR3 length: 14 residues. The CDR3 sequence: CATTASNQYNEQFF. CDR3 sequence (DNA): TGTGCCACCACAGCATCTAATCAGTACAATGAGCAGTTCTTC.

The chain employs TRBV7-9 and TRBJ2-7; the match to TRBD1 covers 12 bases. Germline CDR1 reads SEHNR; CDR2 reads FQNEAQ (reference sequence). J gave up 4 bases and V 3 bases, and 7 bases lay outside the gene matches. This CDR3 has 16 residues. CDR3 in DNA: TGTGCCAGCAGCTTCAATGCGGGACAGGGGGCTTACGAGCAGTACTTC. This gives the protein CASSFNAGQGAYEQYF.

The chain employs TRBV28 and TRBJ1-1, with 8 positions matching TRBD1. The CDR3 length is 16 residues. Unmatched junction bases numbered 12, after V lost 4 bases and J lost 5 bases. Germline assignment: CDR1 MDHEN and CDR2 SYDVKM. CDR3 protein: CASSSGTGALGTEAFF. CDR3 DNA: TGTGCCAGCAGTTCGGGGACAGGCGCCCTGGGGACTGAAGCTTTCTTT. Full variable domain (outside the CDR3, taken from reference TRBV28 and TRBJ1-1): DVKVTQSSRYLVKRTGEKVFLECVQDMDHENMFWYRQDPGLGLRLIYFSYDVKMKEKGDIPEGYSVSREKKERFSLILESASTNQTSMYLCASSSGTGALGTEAFFGQGTRLTVV.

In this sample, this clone turned up once. This sequence joins TRBV7-2 and TRBJ2-3, with 13 bases aligning to TRBD2. The trim removed 5 bases at V and 5 bases at J, leaving 7 bases unmatched. Germline values: CDR1 SGHTA, CDR2 FQGNSA. The CDR3 has 16 amino acids. The CDR3 spells CASSRRLAGGRDTQYF. The CDR3 nucleotides read TGTGCCAGCAGCCGGCGACTAGCGGGGGGCCGAGATACGCAGTATTTT.

The rearrangement uses TRBV5-4 and TRBJ1-2, with 8 bases aligning to TRBD1. There are 13 residues in the CDR3. V lost 5 bases to trimming and J lost 6 bases; unmatched junction nucleotides: 6. Germline V gives CDR1 SGHNT, CDR2 YYREEE (reference sequence). The CDR3 here is CASSYAGGDGYTF. As DNA, the CDR3 is TGTGCCAGCAGTTACGCAGGGGGCGATGGCTACACCTTC.

In regard to this clone: An end of the junction differs from the germline gene, which may be a read error. The same CDR3 is also encoded by other DNA sequences in this sample. The chain carries TRBV2 and TRBJ1-1; D is possibly TRBD1 (6 bases). The CDR3 loop spans 14 amino acids. CDR1 is SNHLY, CDR2 FYNNEI, per germline. The DNA of the CDR3 is TGTGCCAGCAGTGCTCGCGGGGGCCGAACTGAAGCCTTCTTT. It translates to CASSARGGRTEAFF.

The chain is built from TRBV13 and TRBJ2-1; perhaps TRBD2 as D (5 bases). CDR1 is PRHDT, CDR2 FYEKMQ, per germline (reference sequence). V was clipped by 0 bases and J by 9 bases, with 15 bases between them. The CDR3 has 15 residues. The CDR3 nucleotides read TGTGCCAGCAGCTTAGGGAGGGTTAACTCTGGTGAGCAGTTCTTC. Amino acid sequence: CASSLGRVNSGEQFF. The full variable domain, completed using reference TRBV13 and TRBJ2-1, is AAGVIQSPRHLIKEKRETATLKCYPIPRHDTVYWYQQGPGQDPQFLISFYEKMQSDKGSIPDRFSAQQFSDYHSELNMSSLELGDSALYFCASSLGRVNSGEQFFGPGTRLTVL.

This clone was seen a single time. This chain joins TRBV5-6 and TRBJ2-5; possible D gene TRBD1, 5 bases. The J call may be mistaken, given a closer DNA end match to TRBJ2-7. This CDR3 is 14 amino acids long. Germline lookup yields CDR1 SGHDT and CDR2 YYEEEE. CDR3 bases: TGTGCCAGCAGCCCCCAGACAGACTCCTACGAGCAGTACTTC. Translating gives CASSPQTDSYEQYF.

The genes are TRBV18 and TRBJ1-2, with D possibly being TRBD1 (6 bases). V shed 1 base and J shed 6 bases, with 12 bases lying between them. The CDR3 sequence is 14 residues long. Germline CDR1 KGHSH, CDR2 LQKENI. The CDR3 spells CASSPLTGSHGYTF. Written as DNA, the CDR3 is TGTGCCAGCTCACCACTCACAGGGAGCCATGGCTACACCTTC. The variable domain in full, with the rest retrieved from reference TRBV18 and TRBJ1-2, is NAGVMQNPRHLVRRRGQEARLRCSPMKGHSHVYWYRQLPEEGLKFMVYLQKENIIDESGMPKERFSAEFPKEGPSILRIQQVVRGDSAAYFCASSPLTGSHGYTFGSGTRLTVV.

The chain links TRBV5-8 to TRBJ2-3; D perhaps matches TRBD1 (9 bases). Germline CDR1 and CDR2: SGHTS and YDEGEE. The CDR3 extends over 18 amino acids. V was cut by 0 bases and J by 2 bases, with 19 bases left in between. CDR3 nucleotide sequence: TGTGCCAGCAGCTTGGAAGGCGGGGGGACAGGGCTCACAGATACGCAGTATTTT. It codes for CASSLEGGGTGLTDTQYF.

This chain joins TRBV28 and TRBJ1-4, with 9 bases identical to TRBD1. The CDR3 is 16 residues long. Germline assignment: CDR1 MDHEN and CDR2 SYDVKM. V dropped 3 bases and J dropped 6; count of bases not matched to a gene: 8. CDR3 DNA sequence: TGTGCCAGCAGTTTTACGGGTGGGACAGGGTATGAAAAACTGTTTTTT. Translation: CASSFTGGTGYEKLFF.

On this clone itself: A junction end diverges from the germline sequence, so it may reflect a read error. The chain couples TRBV7-9 to TRBJ2-1; D is uncertain. This CDR3 comprises 12 residues. In germline, CDR1 is SEHNR, CDR2 FQNEAQ (reference sequence). The CDR3 sequence: CSSSFDSFEQFF. CDR3 bases: TGTTCCAGCAGCTTCGATAGCTTTGAGCAGTTCTTC.

This clone showed up just once. The chain links TRBV27 to TRBJ2-1; 9 positions match TRBD2. From germline, CDR1 is MNHEY and CDR2 SMNVEV (reference sequence). CDR3 length equals 14 residues. Losses at the gene ends were 6 bases for V and 7 bases for J; bases not matched to a gene: 7. The CDR3 DNA reads as TGTGCCAGCAGGCGGGGGGGGGCGCGTAATGAGCAGTTCTTC. Translated: CASRRGGARNEQFF.

The chain has TRBV4-1 and TRBJ2-2, with TRBD2 matching 11 bases. Germline V gives CDR1 MGHRA, CDR2 YSYEKL. The junction had 14 bases not matched to a gene; V was cut back by 2 bases and J by 0 bases. This CDR3 has 21 residues. CDR3 region: CASSQSMLWLAGGTNTGELFF. Here the CDR3 DNA reads TGCGCCAGCAGCCAATCTATGTTGTGGCTAGCGGGGGGCACGAACACCGGGGAGCTGTTTTTT.

The rearrangement links TRBV9 to TRBJ2-1; 10 positions match TRBD1. Unmatched junction bases numbered 6, after V lost 1 base and J lost 8 bases. CDR3 length equals 15 residues. The germline V gene has CDR1 SGDLS and CDR2 YYNGEE. CDR3 bases: TGTGCCAGCAGCGTACCCGGGACAGGGGTCCATGAGCAGTTCTTC. Translated, it gives CASSVPGTGVHEQFF.

The chain combines TRBV15 with TRBJ1-3; maybe TRBD1 (6 bases). Germline V gives CDR1 LNHNV, CDR2 YYDKDF (reference sequence). Between the trimmed V and J ends, which lost 0 bases and 0 bases, there was a span of 18 bases. This CDR3 is 19 amino acids long. This chain's CDR3 is CATSRDYREPFNSGNTIYF. CDR3 sequence (DNA): TGTGCCACCAGCAGAGATTACAGGGAACCCTTTAACTCTGGAAACACCATATATTTT. Full variable domain (missing parts from reference TRBV15 and TRBJ1-3): DAMVIQNPRYQVTQFGKPVTLSCSQTLNHNVMYWYQQKSSQAPKLLFHYYDKDFNNEADTPDNFQSRRPNTSFCFLDIRSPGLGDTAMYLCATSRDYREPFNSGNTIYFGEGSWLTVV.

The chain has TRBV7-2 and TRBJ1-4, with D unresolved. Per the germline V gene, CDR1 is SGHTA and CDR2 is FQGNSA. Trimming stripped 2 bases from V and 10 bases from J, with 17 bases between. CDR3 length: 15 residues. CDR3 DNA: TGTGCCAGCAGCTTACTCTACGGGTCGGCGGCAAAACTGTTTTTT. This gives the protein CASSLLYGSAAKLFF.